The rows below give T cell receptor beta chains drawn from one sample of a study of cytomegalovirus exposure and HLA in healthy donors. Sequencing was performed with immunoSEQ multiplex PCR; in TCRdb, only in-frame clones are kept and a portion is missing. The table includes 100,000 to 150,000 clones, about 85% detected once. Sequenced material: PBMCs. Receptor source: a man over 45 in good health and CMV-seronegative. CDR3s include the opening cysteine and the closing phenylalanine or tryptophan. D genes are given only for firm matches. The size of a clone is reported for some rows only, either as once, few or many, or as a class for expanded clones.

j_call clone_size d_call v_call cdr3_nt cdr3_aa
TRBJ2-3 NA NA TRBV5-6 TGTGCCAGCAGCTGGGGGGACACAGATACGCAGTATTTT CASSWGDTDTQYF
TRBJ2-7 NA NA TRBV28 TGTGCCAGCAGTGCGGTACTCGCCTTAAGCTCCTACGAGCAGTACTTC CASSAVLALSSYEQYF
TRBJ1-5 NA NA TRBV7-2 TGTGCCAGCACCCGGGACTGGGATCAGCCCCAGCATTTT CASTRDWDQPQHF
TRBJ1-5 NA NA TRBV19 TGTGCCAGTAGTATACAGGGCGGCAATCAGCCCCAGCATTTT CASSIQGGNQPQHF
TRBJ2-1 NA TRBD2 TRBV30 TGTGCCTGGAGCCCCGGGCGGGGAGGGTCTGTAGAGCAGTTCTTC CAWSPGRGGSVEQFF
TRBJ2-4 few NA TRBV7-6 TGTGCCAGCAGCTTAGCCCCGGGACCGGGGGTCAACATTCAGTACTTC CASSLAPGPGVNIQYF
TRBJ1-1 NA TRBD1 TRBV19 TGTGCCAGTTCGGGACAGGGGGGCTGGGGGACTGAAGCTTTCTTT CASSGQGGWGTEAFF
TRBJ1-1 NA NA TRBV6-5 TGTGCCAGCAGTTACTCGAGGGCACCCGGGCAAGCTTTCTTT CASSYSRAPGQAFF
TRBJ1-4 NA TRBD1 TRBV7-2 TGTGCCAGCAGCGGACAGGGGAATTTGGAAAAACTGTTTTTT CASSGQGNLEKLFF
TRBJ1-1 NA TRBD1 TRBV19 TGTGCCAGTAGACGTTCCACCCCGGGACAGGGAGGCACTGAAGCTTTCTTT CASRRSTPGQGGTEAFF